The rows below give T cell receptor beta chains drawn from one sample of a study of response to subunit inactivated influenza vaccine. TCRdb processed the RT-PCR reads anew with MiXCR; each CDR3 protein has one entry. The sample contains 600,000 to 850,000 distinct CDR3 sequences, approximately 14% of which appear only once. Sequencing used PBMCs from blood, obtained less than 15 days before vaccination. These receptors originate from a man in his fifties who received an inactivated influenza vaccine. The CDR3 runs from the conserved cysteine through the conserved F or W. D genes are given only for firm matches. A clone size is listed for some rows: how often the clone was seen (once, few, many), or a class if it is expanded.

j_call: TRBJ1-6; v_call: TRBV4-2; clone_size: .; d_call: .; cdr3_aa: CASSQERVWTADSPLHF; cdr3_nt: TGTGCCAGCAGCCAAGAAAGGGTCTGGACAGCCGATTCACCCCTCCACTTT
j_call: TRBJ2-7; v_call: TRBV3-1; clone_size: many; d_call: TRBD2; cdr3_aa: CASSQVTGGEQYF; cdr3_nt: TGTGCCAGCAGCCAAGTAACGGGAGGAGAGCAGTACTTC
j_call: TRBJ2-2; v_call: TRBV20-1; clone_size: .; d_call: TRBD2; cdr3_aa: CSARGLAGVTTGELFF; cdr3_nt: TGCAGTGCGAGGGGTCTAGCGGGAGTCACGACCGGGGAGCTGTTTTTT
j_call: TRBJ2-7; v_call: TRBV27; clone_size: .; d_call: .; cdr3_aa: CASSLGYVHEQYF; cdr3_nt: TGTGCCAGCAGTTTAGGTTACGTCCACGAGCAGTACTTC
j_call: TRBJ2-1; v_call: TRBV27; clone_size: .; d_call: TRBD1; cdr3_aa: CASSPGQGGDEQFF; cdr3_nt: TGTGCCAGCAGTCCGGGACAGGGCGGCGATGAGCAGTTCTTC
j_call: TRBJ2-2; v_call: TRBV2; clone_size: .; d_call: .; cdr3_aa: CASSEVGDTGELFF; cdr3_nt: TGTGCCAGCAGTGAAGTCGGGGACACCGGGGAGCTGTTTTTT
j_call: TRBJ2-6; v_call: TRBV7-2; clone_size: .; d_call: .; cdr3_aa: CASSPRPGANVLTF; cdr3_nt: TGTGCCAGCAGCCCCCGCCCTGGGGCCAACGTCCTGACTTTC
j_call: TRBJ2-5; v_call: TRBV20-1; clone_size: .; d_call: .; cdr3_aa: CSAGPLAGQETQYF; cdr3_nt: TGCAGTGCTGGCCCATTGGCCGGGCAAGAGACCCAGTACTTC
j_call: TRBJ2-7; v_call: TRBV20-1; clone_size: few; d_call: .; cdr3_aa: CSARDYKGSYEQYF; cdr3_nt: TGCAGTGCTAGAGATTATAAGGGATCCTACGAGCAGTACTTC
j_call: TRBJ2-7; v_call: TRBV7-9; clone_size: few; d_call: .; cdr3_aa: CASSLPRGLGESYEQYF; cdr3_nt: TGTGCCAGCAGCCTCCCTAGGGGACTTGGCGAATCCTACGAGCAGTACTTC
j_call: TRBJ2-1; v_call: TRBV20-1; clone_size: .; d_call: TRBD1; cdr3_aa: CSAREEAIEGQTYNEQFF; cdr3_nt: TGCAGTGCTAGAGAGGAGGCTATTGAGGGACAGACCTACAATGAGCAGTTCTTC
j_call: TRBJ2-1; v_call: TRBV4-2; clone_size: once; d_call: .; cdr3_aa: CASSQDQQDYNEQFF; cdr3_nt: TGTGCCAGCAGCCAAGATCAACAGGACTACAATGAGCAGTTCTTC
j_call: TRBJ1-5; v_call: TRBV12-3/TRBV12-4; clone_size: .; d_call: .; cdr3_aa: CAGGAGEQPQHF; cdr3_nt: TGTGCCGGTGGGGCAGGGGAACAGCCCCAGCATTTT
j_call: TRBJ1-1; v_call: TRBV6-2/TRBV6-3; clone_size: .; d_call: .; cdr3_aa: CASRLGGSNTEAFF; cdr3_nt: TGTGCCAGCAGACTCGGAGGGTCGAACACTGAAGCTTTCTTT
j_call: TRBJ2-2; v_call: TRBV29-1; clone_size: .; d_call: .; cdr3_aa: CSVQNSGGGELFF; cdr3_nt: TGCAGCGTTCAAAACTCCGGAGGCGGGGAGCTGTTTTTT
j_call: TRBJ2-7; v_call: TRBV12-3/TRBV12-4; clone_size: .; d_call: .; cdr3_aa: CASSLGGSGYEQYF; cdr3_nt: TGTGCCAGCAGTTTAGGGGGTAGTGGGTACGAGCAGTACTTC
j_call: TRBJ2-1; v_call: TRBV7-9; clone_size: many; d_call: .; cdr3_aa: CASATGGKNEQFF; cdr3_nt: TGTGCCAGCGCTACCGGGGGTAAAAATGAGCAGTTCTTC
j_call: TRBJ2-1; v_call: TRBV7-2; clone_size: .; d_call: .; cdr3_aa: CASSSRDWSSYNEQFF; cdr3_nt: TGTGCCAGCAGCTCCCGGGACTGGAGCTCCTACAATGAGCAGTTCTTC
j_call: TRBJ2-1; v_call: TRBV6-2/TRBV6-3; clone_size: many; d_call: .; cdr3_aa: CASSLEGQLILGEQFF; cdr3_nt: TGTGCCAGCAGTTTGGAGGGACAGCTAATCCTCGGTGAGCAGTTCTTC
j_call: TRBJ2-7; v_call: TRBV15; clone_size: .; d_call: .; cdr3_aa: CATSRDASYEQYF; cdr3_nt: TGTGCCACCAGCAGAGATGCGTCCTACGAGCAGTACTTC
j_call: TRBJ2-3; v_call: TRBV7-9; clone_size: .; d_call: TRBD2; cdr3_aa: CASSPLWREAIDTQYF; cdr3_nt: TGTGCCAGCAGCCCCCTGTGGCGGGAGGCAATAGATACGCAGTATTTT
j_call: TRBJ2-1; v_call: TRBV11-2; clone_size: .; d_call: .; cdr3_aa: CASSLDHLAREQFF; cdr3_nt: TGTGCCAGCAGCTTAGATCATCTAGCGCGTGAGCAGTTCTTC
j_call: TRBJ1-3; v_call: TRBV5-6; clone_size: few; d_call: .; cdr3_aa: CASSLIGQAPGNTIYF; cdr3_nt: TGTGCCAGCAGCTTAATTGGGCAGGCCCCTGGAAACACCATATATTTT
j_call: TRBJ2-2; v_call: TRBV7-8; clone_size: few; d_call: .; cdr3_aa: CASMNGPTTGELFF; cdr3_nt: TGTGCCAGCATGAACGGTCCAACCACCGGGGAGCTGTTTTTT
j_call: TRBJ2-2; v_call: TRBV7-2; clone_size: many; d_call: TRBD2; cdr3_aa: CASSLDVGGTGELFF; cdr3_nt: TGTGCCAGCAGCTTAGACGTGGGAGGGACCGGGGAGCTGTTTTTT
j_call: TRBJ1-6; v_call: TRBV20-1; clone_size: many; d_call: .; cdr3_aa: CSARDGASGGNSPLHF; cdr3_nt: TGCAGTGCTAGAGATGGTGCGTCGGGGGGAAATTCACCCCTCCACTTT
j_call: TRBJ2-5; v_call: TRBV9; clone_size: few; d_call: TRBD2; cdr3_aa: CASSGGLRLRETQYF; cdr3_nt: TGTGCCAGCAGCGGGGGACTACGGCTCAGAGAGACCCAGTACTTC
j_call: TRBJ2-3; v_call: TRBV15; clone_size: many; d_call: .; cdr3_aa: CATSRDIPRGADTQYF; cdr3_nt: TGTGCCACCAGCAGAGATATTCCTAGAGGGGCAGATACGCAGTATTTT
j_call: TRBJ2-7; v_call: TRBV7-9; clone_size: .; d_call: .; cdr3_aa: CASSSRQIYEQYF; cdr3_nt: TGTGCCAGCAGCTCTAGACAGATCTACGAGCAGTACTTC
j_call: TRBJ1-1; v_call: TRBV5-1; clone_size: .; d_call: TRBD1; cdr3_aa: CASSYRGQVEAFF; cdr3_nt: TGCGCCAGCAGTTATAGGGGGCAGGTTGAAGCTTTCTTT
j_call: TRBJ2-1; v_call: TRBV20-1; clone_size: once; d_call: TRBD2; cdr3_aa: CCARLLAGGFVANEQFF; cdr3_nt: TGCTGCGCTAGATTGCTAGCGGGGGGTTTTGTCGCAAATGAGCAGTTCTTC
j_call: TRBJ2-2; v_call: TRBV5-1; clone_size: .; d_call: .; cdr3_aa: CASSPGSTNTGELFF; cdr3_nt: TGCGCCAGCAGCCCCGGCTCGACTAACACCGGGGAGCTGTTTTTT
j_call: TRBJ2-6; v_call: TRBV30; clone_size: few; d_call: .; cdr3_aa: CAWSLGNSGANVLTF; cdr3_nt: TGTGCCTGGAGTTTAGGGAACTCTGGGGCCAACGTCCTGACTTTC
j_call: TRBJ2-6; v_call: TRBV4-2; clone_size: few; d_call: TRBD2; cdr3_aa: CASSPSGILSGANVLTF; cdr3_nt: TGTGCCAGCAGCCCTAGCGGGATCCTATCTGGGGCCAACGTCCTGACTTTC
j_call: TRBJ2-7; v_call: TRBV3-1; clone_size: .; d_call: .; cdr3_aa: CASSQVALSSYEQYF; cdr3_nt: TGTGCCAGCAGCCAAGTTGCTCTCAGCTCCTACGAGCAGTACTTC
j_call: TRBJ2-1; v_call: TRBV29-1; clone_size: once; d_call: .; cdr3_aa: CSVEGLPLRGNEQFF; cdr3_nt: TGCAGCGTTGAAGGCCTACCGCTCAGAGGCAATGAGCAGTTCTTC
j_call: TRBJ2-1; v_call: TRBV11-2; clone_size: .; d_call: TRBD2; cdr3_aa: CASSPTGVAGYLNEQFF; cdr3_nt: TGTGCCAGCAGCCCTACAGGAGTAGCGGGGTATCTCAATGAGCAGTTCTTC
j_call: TRBJ2-5; v_call: TRBV6-1; clone_size: .; d_call: .; cdr3_aa: CASSEAGAPWETQYF; cdr3_nt: TGTGCCAGCAGTGAAGCCGGGGCACCGTGGGAGACCCAGTACTTC
j_call: TRBJ2-5; v_call: TRBV7-9; clone_size: .; d_call: TRBD1; cdr3_aa: CASSPRLGQGMEETQYF; cdr3_nt: TGTGCCAGCAGCCCCCGATTGGGACAGGGAATGGAAGAGACCCAGTACTTC
j_call: TRBJ2-1; v_call: TRBV11-2; clone_size: many; d_call: TRBD2; cdr3_aa: CASSLDRGEHNEQFF; cdr3_nt: TGTGCCAGCAGCTTAGATCGGGGGGAGCACAATGAGCAGTTCTTC